Listed below are T cell receptor beta chains from one sample, sequenced in a study of T cells in Graves' hyperthyroidism and ophthalmopathy. A single record per CDR3 protein comes from TCRdb applying MiXCR to the multiplex PCR reads. In the table there are about 640,000 distinct CDR3 sequences, more than 20% of which are singletons. The sequenced sample was blood. These receptors all stem from a young man with Graves' ophthalmopathy. Each CDR3 is given with its conserved first and last residue. The size of a clone is reported for some rows only, either as once, few or many, or as a class for expanded clones.

CDR3aa,v_gene,j_gene,abundance
CASSVGEGAVYGYTF,TRBV9,TRBJ1-2,few
CASSLRGLTYEQYF,TRBV11-2,TRBJ2-7,many
CASSPRQNIQYF,TRBV11-2,TRBJ2-4,few
CASSESGFTDTQYF,TRBV10-1,TRBJ2-3,few
CASSPLQGLNTEAFF,TRBV5-1,TRBJ1-1,many
CASSQGTGGLSEQFF,TRBV3-2,TRBJ2-1,-
CASSSPGQTTYEQYF,TRBV6-1,TRBJ2-7,many
CASSSSDRLTTNEKLSF,TRBV27,TRBJ1-4,-
CASSQTGGGTIFYYYGYTF,TRBV2,TRBJ1-2,-
CASSLPGQGNNEQFF,TRBV7-9,TRBJ2-1,few
CASSLARGTSGSYEQYF,TRBV5-1,TRBJ2-7,-
CAHHRVEGTEAFF,TRBV30,TRBJ1-1,-
CASSLTSGQGYTIYF,TRBV5-1,TRBJ1-3,-
CASSPGDAAFPRGYTF,TRBV27,TRBJ1-2,few
CSARELATYEQYF,TRBV20-1,TRBJ2-7,few
CASSSNSGRNTGELFF,TRBV7-9,TRBJ2-2,-
CASSQDTLAHSKTTGELFF,TRBV4-3,TRBJ2-2,-
CASSLSENTGELFF,TRBV7-3,TRBJ2-2,many
CSAGGGGAITYEQYF,TRBV20-1,TRBJ2-7,-
CASSLKLTGPYAEAFF,TRBV18,TRBJ1-1,few
CAWSAGGDQPQHF,TRBV30,TRBJ1-5,many
CASSSTTSGRARETQYF,TRBV28,TRBJ2-5,-
CASSQTGVNQPQHF,TRBV6-1,TRBJ1-5,-
CASTRGPRDRNSPLHF,TRBV6-2/TRBV6-3,TRBJ1-6,many
CASSLVTRETQYF,TRBV5-5,TRBJ2-5,-